Here is one TCR beta chain with its context. Germline CDR1 ENHRY, CDR2 SYGVKD. The trim removed 5 bases at V and 5 bases at J, leaving 13 bases unmatched. CDR3 size: 16 residues. The record originates from a study of blood T cell repertoires in COVID-19. About the research overall: Acute-phase and convalescent COVID-19 samples originated in the United States, Italy and Spain. The analysed material was cDNA or gDNA that came from T cells, B-cell-depleted T cells, or PBMCs.

Per the study methods: Reference gene primer amplification in the assay estimated nucleated cell counts. Assay used: immunoSEQ multiplex PCR; TCRdb lists only in-frame clones, some missing. D and trimming come from the DNA, and the V and J calls and clone size come from that table. The sample records some 230,000 clones, roughly 84% being singletons. The material sequenced was peripheral blood. The chain employs TRBV10-3 and TRBJ1-2; the match to TRBD1 covers 8 bases. The sequence derives from an older woman with acute or convalescent COVID-19. CDR3 sequence: CAISNAGQGKLYGYTF. The CDR3 DNA reads TGTGCCATCAGTAACGCCGGACAGGGCAAGTTATATGGCTACACCTTC.